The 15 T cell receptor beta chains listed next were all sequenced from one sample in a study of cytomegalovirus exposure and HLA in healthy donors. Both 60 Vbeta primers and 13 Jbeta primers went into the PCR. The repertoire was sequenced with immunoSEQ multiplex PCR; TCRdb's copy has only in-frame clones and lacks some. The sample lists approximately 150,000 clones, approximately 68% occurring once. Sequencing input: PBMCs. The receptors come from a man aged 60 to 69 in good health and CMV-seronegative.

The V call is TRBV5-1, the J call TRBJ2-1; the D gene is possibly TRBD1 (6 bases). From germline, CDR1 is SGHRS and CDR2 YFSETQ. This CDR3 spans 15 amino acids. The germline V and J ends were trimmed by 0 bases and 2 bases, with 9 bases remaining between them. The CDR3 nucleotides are TGCGCCAGCAGCTTGGCAGGGGTCCCCTACAATGAGCAGTTCTTC. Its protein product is CASSLAGVPYNEQFF.

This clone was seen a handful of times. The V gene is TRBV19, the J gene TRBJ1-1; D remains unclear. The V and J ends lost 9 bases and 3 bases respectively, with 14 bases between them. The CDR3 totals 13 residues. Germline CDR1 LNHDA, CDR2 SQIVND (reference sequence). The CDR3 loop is CASRGLMYTEAFF. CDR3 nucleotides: TGTGCCAGCCGGGGTTTGATGTACACTGAAGCTTTCTTT.

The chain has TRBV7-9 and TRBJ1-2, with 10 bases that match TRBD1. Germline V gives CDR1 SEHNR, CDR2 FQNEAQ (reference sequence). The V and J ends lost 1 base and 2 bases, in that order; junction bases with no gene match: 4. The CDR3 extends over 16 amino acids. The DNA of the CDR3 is TGTGCCAGCAGCTTAGGCGGGACAGGGGAAAACTATGGCTACACCTTC. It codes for CASSLGGTGENYGYTF.

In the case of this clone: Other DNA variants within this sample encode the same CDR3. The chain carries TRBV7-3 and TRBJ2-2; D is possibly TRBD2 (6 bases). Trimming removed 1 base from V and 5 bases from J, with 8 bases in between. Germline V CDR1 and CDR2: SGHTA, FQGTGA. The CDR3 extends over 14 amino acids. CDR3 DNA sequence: TGTGCCAGCAGCTTAAATCGGGGGACCGGGGAGCTGTTTTTT. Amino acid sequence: CASSLNRGTGELFF. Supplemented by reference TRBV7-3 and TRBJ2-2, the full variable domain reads GAGVSQTPSNKVTEKGKYVELRCDPISGHTALYWYRQSLGQGPEFLIYFQGTGAADDSGLPNDRFFAVRPEGSVSTLKIQRTERGDSAVYLCASSLNRGTGELFFGEGSRLTVL.

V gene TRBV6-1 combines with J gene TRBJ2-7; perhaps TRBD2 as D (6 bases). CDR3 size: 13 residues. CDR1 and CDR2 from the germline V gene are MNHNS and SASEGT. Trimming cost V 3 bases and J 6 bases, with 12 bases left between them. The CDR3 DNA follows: TGTGCCAGCAGTGAGGGGACTCGGGGCGAGCAGTACTTC. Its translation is CASSEGTRGEQYF.

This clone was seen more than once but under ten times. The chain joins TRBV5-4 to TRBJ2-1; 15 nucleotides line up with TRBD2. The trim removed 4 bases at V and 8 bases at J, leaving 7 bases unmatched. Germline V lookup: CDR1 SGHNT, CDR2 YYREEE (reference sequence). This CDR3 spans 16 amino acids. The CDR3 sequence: CASSPGLAGGKDEQFF. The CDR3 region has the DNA TGTGCCAGCAGCCCGGGACTAGCGGGAGGTAAAGATGAGCAGTTCTTC.

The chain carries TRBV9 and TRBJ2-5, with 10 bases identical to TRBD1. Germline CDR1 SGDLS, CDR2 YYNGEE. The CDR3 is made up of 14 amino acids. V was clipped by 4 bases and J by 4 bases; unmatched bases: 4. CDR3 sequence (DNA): TGTGCCAGCAGCTCCGGACAGGGGGGAGAGACCCAGTACTTC. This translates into CASSSGQGGETQYF. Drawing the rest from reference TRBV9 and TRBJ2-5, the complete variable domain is DSGVTQTPKHLITATGQRVTLRCSPRSGDLSVYWYQQSLDQGLQFLIQYYNGEERAKGNILERFSAQQFPDLHSELNLSSLELGDSALYFCASSSGQGGETQYFGPGTRLLVL.

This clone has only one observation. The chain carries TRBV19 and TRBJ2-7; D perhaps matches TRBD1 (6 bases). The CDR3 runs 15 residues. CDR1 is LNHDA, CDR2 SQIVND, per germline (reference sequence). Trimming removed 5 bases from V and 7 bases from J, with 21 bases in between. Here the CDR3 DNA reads TGTGCCAGTAGTCGAGGCCTCACAGGGATCGGGGAGCAGTACTTC. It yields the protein CASSRGLTGIGEQYF.

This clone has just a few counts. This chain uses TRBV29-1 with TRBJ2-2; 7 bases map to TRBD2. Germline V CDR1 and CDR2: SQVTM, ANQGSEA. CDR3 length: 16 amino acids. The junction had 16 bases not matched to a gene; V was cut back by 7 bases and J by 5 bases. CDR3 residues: CSAQKGRDGPTGELFF. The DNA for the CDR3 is TGCAGCGCCCAGAAAGGGAGGGATGGGCCGACCGGGGAGCTGTTTTTT.

DNA for the CDR3: TGTGCCAGCAGCGCGTCCGGGACAGGGGTGAGATATGGCTACACCTTC. This encodes CASSASGTGVRYGYTF. This chain connects TRBV5-8 to TRBJ1-2, with 10 bases lining up with TRBD1. The CDR3 covers 16 residues. Germline lookup yields CDR1 SGHTS and CDR2 YDEGEE. V lost 4 bases, J lost 5 bases, and 11 bases stayed unmatched.

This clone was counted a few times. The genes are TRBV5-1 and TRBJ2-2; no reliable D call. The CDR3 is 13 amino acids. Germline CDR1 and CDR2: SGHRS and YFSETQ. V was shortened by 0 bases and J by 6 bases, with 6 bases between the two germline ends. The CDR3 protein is CASSLVTAGELFF. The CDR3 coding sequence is TGCGCCAGCAGCTTGGTAACGGCCGGGGAGCTGTTTTTT. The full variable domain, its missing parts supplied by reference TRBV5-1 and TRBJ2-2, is KAGVTQTPRYLIKTRGQQVTLSCSPISGHRSVSWYQQTPGQGLQFLFEYFSETQRNKGNFPGRFSGRQFSNSRSEMNVSTLELGDSALYLCASSLVTAGELFFGEGSRLTVL.

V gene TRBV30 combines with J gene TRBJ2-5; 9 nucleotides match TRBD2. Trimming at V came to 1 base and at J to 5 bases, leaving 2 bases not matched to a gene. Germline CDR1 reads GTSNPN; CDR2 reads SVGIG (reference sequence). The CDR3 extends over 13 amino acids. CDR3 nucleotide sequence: TGTGCCTGGAGTGGGGGGACTAGCGAGACCCAGTACTTC. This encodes CAWSGGTSETQYF.

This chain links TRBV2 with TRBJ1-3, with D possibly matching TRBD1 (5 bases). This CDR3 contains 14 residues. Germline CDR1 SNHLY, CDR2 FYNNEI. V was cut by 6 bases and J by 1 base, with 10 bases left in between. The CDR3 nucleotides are TGTGCCAGCAGAGGACAACCTTCTGGAAACACCATATATTTT. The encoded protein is CASRGQPSGNTIYF.

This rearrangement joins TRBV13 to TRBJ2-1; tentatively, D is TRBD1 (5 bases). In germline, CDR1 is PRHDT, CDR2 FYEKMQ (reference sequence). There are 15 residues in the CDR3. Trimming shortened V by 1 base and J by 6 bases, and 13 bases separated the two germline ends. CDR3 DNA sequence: TGTGCCAGCAGCTTAGAAGGGCGACAGACCAATGAGCAGTTCTTC. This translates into CASSLEGRQTNEQFF.

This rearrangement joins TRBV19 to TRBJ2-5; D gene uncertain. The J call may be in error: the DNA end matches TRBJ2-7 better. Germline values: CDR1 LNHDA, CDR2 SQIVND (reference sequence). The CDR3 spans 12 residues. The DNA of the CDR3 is TGTGCCAGTAGAGGTGTGAACTACGAGCAGTACTTC. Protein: CASRGVNYEQYF.